These T cell receptor beta chains were read from a single sample in a study of blood T cell repertoires in COVID-19. Method: immunoSEQ multiplex PCR; TCRdb's copy keeps in-frame clones and lacks some. The sample shows around 310,000 clones, more than 80% of them seen only once. Input material: peripheral blood. The receptors originated from a young woman with COVID-19, enrolled during active disease. The CDR3 runs from the conserved cysteine through the conserved F or W. The D gene is left open where the match is weak. Clone sizes are given selectively: once, few, many, or a class where the clone is expanded.

v_gene,d_gene,j_gene,abundance,CDR3aa,CDR3nt
TRBV6-6,TRBD1,TRBJ1-5,NA,CASSQGANRYSNQPQHF,TGTGCCAGCAGTCAGGGGGCTAACCGCTATAGCAATCAGCCCCAGCATTTT
TRBV3-1/TRBV3-2,NA,TRBJ1-1,NA,CASSQEVSRTEAFF,TGTGCCAGCAGCCAAGAGGTCTCGAGAACTGAAGCTTTCTTT
TRBV21-1,NA,TRBJ2-7,NA,CASGHTFSYEQYF,TGTGCCAGCGGACACACCTTCTCCTACGAGCAGTACTTC
TRBV12-3/TRBV12-4,NA,TRBJ2-7,NA,CASGDHPYEQYF,TGTGCCAGCGGAGATCACCCCTACGAGCAGTACTTC
TRBV4-1,NA,TRBJ2-1,NA,CASSSRETYNEQFF,TGCGCCAGCAGCTCTCGGGAGACCTACAATGAGCAGTTCTTC
TRBV10-3,TRBD2,TRBJ2-7,NA,CAISDAASGIYEQYF,TGTGCCATCAGTGACGCCGCTAGCGGGATCTACGAGCAGTACTTC
TRBV29-1,NA,TRBJ2-7,NA,CSVWEGAYEQYF,TGCAGCGTATGGGAGGGGGCCTACGAGCAGTACTTC
TRBV2,TRBD1,TRBJ1-5,NA,CASRGQGNQPQHF,TGTGCCAGCAGAGGACAGGGCAATCAGCCCCAGCATTTT
TRBV14,TRBD1,TRBJ1-2,NA,CASSPTGFRYGYTF,TGTGCCAGCAGCCCGACAGGGTTTCGCTACGGCTACACCTTC
TRBV2,TRBD1,TRBJ1-2,NA,CASGTGDLDYGYTF,TGTGCCAGCGGGACAGGGGACCTGGACTATGGCTACACCTTC
TRBV7-6,TRBD1,TRBJ1-3,NA,CASSFDRGSGNTIYF,TGTGCCAGCAGCTTTGACAGGGGCTCTGGAAACACCATATATTTT
TRBV27,TRBD1,TRBJ2-7,NA,CASSLTGQGSSYEQYF,TGTGCCAGCAGTCTGACGGGACAGGGGAGCTCCTACGAGCAGTACTTC
TRBV30,NA,TRBJ2-7,once,CAWSTRWGDRSEQYF,TGTGCCTGGAGTACTAGGTGGGGTGATCGGAGCGAGCAGTACTTC
TRBV6-1,TRBD1,TRBJ1-5,NA,CASSETGGAYQPQHF,TGTGCCAGCAGTGAGACAGGGGGAGCTTATCAGCCCCAGCATTTT
TRBV6-1,TRBD1,TRBJ1-4,NA,CASSEVVGQGVEKLFF,TGTGCCAGCAGTGAAGTAGTTGGGCAGGGGGTCGAAAAACTGTTTTTT
TRBV5-1,NA,TRBJ2-2,NA,CASGGTANTGELFF,TGCGCCAGCGGAGGGACAGCGAACACCGGGGAGCTGTTTTTT
TRBV7-2,NA,TRBJ1-1,NA,CASSFDRFDTEAFF,TGTGCCAGCAGCTTCGACAGGTTTGACACTGAAGCTTTCTTT
TRBV5-8,TRBD1,TRBJ1-6,NA,CASSLGGQLNNSPLHF,TGTGCCAGCAGCTTGGGGGGACAGCTAAATAATTCACCCCTCCACTTT
TRBV30,NA,TRBJ2-1,once,CAWSSGGGGSSSYNEQFF,TGTGCCTGGAGTTCCGGAGGTGGCGGGTCGAGCTCCTACAATGAGCAGTTCTTC
TRBV19,TRBD1,TRBJ1-5,NA,CASSIGTGGDQPQHF,TGTGCCAGTAGTATCGGTACAGGGGGGGATCAGCCCCAGCATTTT
TRBV28,TRBD2,TRBJ2-1,NA,CASRTRFSGRVDEQFF,TGTGCCAGCAGGACGCGGTTTAGCGGGAGGGTGGATGAGCAGTTCTTC
TRBV25-1,NA,TRBJ1-3,once,CASSEDGRGNTIYF,TGTGCCAGCAGTGAAGACGGGAGGGGAAACACCATATATTTT
TRBV24-1,TRBD1,TRBJ1-5,NA,CATGSPDRGNNQPQHF,TGTGCCACCGGGAGCCCGGACAGGGGAAACAATCAGCCCCAGCATTTT
TRBV18,TRBD1,TRBJ2-5,NA,CASSPFPGGVGETQYF,TGTGCCAGCTCACCCTTCCCAGGGGGCGTAGGGGAGACCCAGTACTTC
TRBV3-1/TRBV3-2,NA,TRBJ2-3,NA,CASSQELTDTQYF,TGTGCCAGCAGCCAAGAACTGACAGATACGCAGTATTTT
TRBV5-1,TRBD2,TRBJ2-7,NA,CASSWGLAGLYEQYF,TGCGCCAGCAGCTGGGGACTAGCGGGATTATACGAGCAGTACTTC
TRBV7-2,TRBD1,TRBJ1-6,NA,CASSYGQGETSPLHF,TGTGCCAGCAGCTACGGACAGGGGGAGACTTCACCCCTCCACTTT
TRBV9,NA,TRBJ2-5,NA,CASSTHMTPQETQYF,TGTGCCAGCAGCACCCACATGACACCCCAAGAGACCCAGTACTTC
TRBV28,TRBD1,TRBJ1-2,NA,CASSSTGGGYGYTF,TGTGCCAGCAGTTCAACAGGGGGCGGGTATGGCTACACCTTC
TRBV2,NA,TRBJ1-1,NA,CASSEARLLLNTEAFF,TGTGCCAGCAGTGAGGCCCGACTACTTCTGAACACTGAAGCTTTCTTT
TRBV24-1,TRBD2,TRBJ2-1,once,CATSDQPRGGVVDEQFF,TGTGCCACCAGTGATCAGCCTCGGGGGGGGGTTGTCGATGAGCAGTTCTTC
TRBV10-3,NA,TRBJ1-6,NA,CAISESKSSYNSPLHF,TGTGCCATCAGTGAGTCGAAGAGCTCCTATAATTCACCCCTCCACTTT
TRBV28,TRBD1,TRBJ1-4,NA,CASSSGQSTTNEKLFF,TGTGCCAGCAGTTCGGGACAGTCAACAACTAATGAAAAACTGTTTTTT